Listed here are 25 T cell receptor beta chains from one sample, sequenced in a study of CD8 T cells in Susac syndrome. An amount of RNA that ranged from about 0.45 to 1 ug was reverse transcribed with random hexamers. TCRdb called the immunoSEQ multiplex PCR reads again in MiXCR, with one record for every CDR3 protein. The sample lists around 130,000 distinct CDR3 sequences, around 90% occurring once. The sequencing input was CD8+ T cells from PBMCs. The receptors come from a human donor with multiple sclerosis.

The rearrangement joins TRBV7-2 to TRBJ2-7; TRBD1 agrees at 11 bases. Germline V gene data show CDR1 as SGHTA and CDR2 as FQGNSA. Trimming took 4 bases from V and 5 from J; bases not matched to a gene: 4. The CDR3 extends over 14 amino acids. The CDR3 nucleotides read TGTGCCAGCAGCTATGGGGACAGGGGGGACGAGCAGTACTTC. As protein: CASSYGDRGDEQYF. The full variable domain, its missing parts supplied by reference TRBV7-2 and TRBJ2-7, is GAGVSQSPSNKVTEKGKDVELRCDPISGHTALYWYRQSLGQGLEFLIYFQGNSAPDKSGLPSDRFSAERTGGSVSTLTIQRTQQEDSAVYLCASSYGDRGDEQYFGPGTRLTVT.

V is TRBV18 and J is TRBJ2-5; D gene uncertain. V gave up 2 bases and J gave up 1 base, with 11 bases separating them. Germline V gene lookup returns CDR1 KGHSH and CDR2 LQKENI. This CDR3 region has 15 residues. The chain's CDR3 is CASSPSTDGQETQYF. Written as DNA, the CDR3 is TGTGCCAGCTCACCATCGACGGACGGCCAAGAGACCCAGTACTTC.

The chain has TRBV7-9 and TRBJ2-7, with TRBD2 identical over 14 bases. CDR1 SEHNR and CDR2 FQNEAQ come from the germline V gene (reference sequence). This CDR3 is 15 amino acids long. Trimming took 5 bases from V and 3 from J; bases not matched to a gene: 3. This CDR3 reads CASSDGTSGSYEQYF. In DNA, the CDR3 is TGTGCCAGCAGCGATGGGACTAGCGGGAGCTACGAGCAGTACTTC.

CDR3 in DNA: TGCGCCAGCAGCCAAGGTGTTGGACTCCTGAACACTGAAGCTTTCTTT. Translated, it gives CASSQGVGLLNTEAFF. This chain links TRBV4-1 with TRBJ1-1, with D uncertain. The length of the CDR3 is 16 residues. Germline V lookup: CDR1 MGHRA, CDR2 YSYEKL. V lost 1 base and J lost 0, with 12 bases in between.

The rearrangement uses TRBV28 and TRBJ2-4; TRBD1 agrees at 9 bases. Trimming cost V 7 bases and J 8 bases; bases outside gene matches: 9. The CDR3 length is 14 residues. Germline CDR1 is MDHEN and CDR2 is SYDVKM. CDR3 loop: CASTLGTGHDIQYF. Written as DNA, the CDR3 is TGTGCCAGCACTTTGGGGACAGGGCATGACATTCAGTACTTC.

This clonotype has only a few counts. V is TRBV7-6 and J is TRBJ2-7; D not certain. Trimming removed 5 bases from V and 1 base from J, with 9 bases in between. This CDR3 is 13 amino acids long. In germline, CDR1 is SGHVS, CDR2 FNYEAQ. CDR3 loop: CASSPAQSYEQYF. CDR3 nucleotide sequence: TGTGCCAGCAGCCCCGCCCAATCCTACGAGCAGTACTTC. Full variable domain (missing parts from reference TRBV7-6 and TRBJ2-7): GAGVSQSPRYKVTKRGQDVALRCDPISGHVSLYWYRQALGQGPEFLTYFNYEAQQDKSGLPNDRFSAERPEGSISTLTIQRTEQRDSAMYRCASSPAQSYEQYFGPGTRLTVT.

V gene TRBV7-8 combines with J gene TRBJ2-7, with TRBD2 identical over 14 bases. The CDR3 is made up of 18 amino acids. The V and J ends lost 6 bases and 2 bases, in that order; junction bases with no gene match: 12. The germline gives CDR1 SGHVS, CDR2 FQNEAQ. The CDR3 DNA reads as TGTGCCAGCAGAGGGACTAGCGGGAGTTGGGAGGGGCCCTACGAGCAGTACTTC. Its protein is CASRGTSGSWEGPYEQYF. Combining the CDR3 with reference TRBV7-8 and TRBJ2-7 gives the whole variable domain GAGVSQSPRYKVAKRGQDVALRCDPISGHVSLFWYQQALGQGPEFLTYFQNEAQLDKSGLPSDRFFAERPEGSVSTLKIQRTQQEDSAVYLCASRGTSGSWEGPYEQYFGPGTRLTVT.

The chain couples TRBV7-2 to TRBJ2-5; D is perhaps TRBD2 (5 bases). V was trimmed by 5 bases and J by 1 base, leaving 17 bases between them. CDR1 SGHTA and CDR2 FQGNSA come from the germline V gene. The CDR3 extends over 16 amino acids. This chain's CDR3 is CASSPGRKRVQETQYF. CDR3 DNA: TGTGCCAGCAGCCCGGGAAGGAAGCGCGTCCAAGAGACCCAGTACTTC.

Worth noting for this clonotype: At one of its ends the junction is not consistent with the germline gene, which may arise from a read error. The chain joins TRBV12-3 or TRBV12-4 to TRBJ2-5; TRBD2 agrees at 7 bases. This CDR3 contains 16 residues. The CDR3 DNA is TGTGCCAGCGGTTTGGCGACTAGCTCGGGCCAAGAGACCCAGTACTTC. The encoded protein is CASGLATSSGQETQYF.

The V gene is TRBV29-1, the J gene TRBJ2-1; 9 bases align to TRBD1. Trimming at V came to 8 bases and at J to 8 bases, leaving 10 bases not matched to a gene. Germline values: CDR1 SQVTM, CDR2 ANQGSEA. The CDR3 loop spans 13 amino acids. CDR3 DNA sequence: TGCAGCTCACTACAGGGGGCGGTTGATGAGCAGTTCTTC. This gives the protein CSSLQGAVDEQFF.

The rearrangement links TRBV29-1 to TRBJ2-5; D unclear. Germline CDR1 reads SQVTM; CDR2 reads ANQGSEA. CDR3 length equals 10 residues. Trimming cost V 4 bases and J 3 bases, with 3 bases left between them. DNA of the CDR3: TGCAGCGTTGTCAAAGAGACCCAGTACTTC. Protein: CSVVKETQYF.

The chain couples TRBV11-2 to TRBJ2-1; 12 bases fit TRBD1. This CDR3 has 17 amino acids. The germline V gene has CDR1 SGHAT and CDR2 FQNNGV. V shed 3 bases and J 8 bases; nucleotides not matched to a gene: 11. The CDR3 reads CASSFTKGTGGFDEQFF. CDR3 bases: TGTGCCAGCAGCTTCACAAAGGGGACAGGGGGCTTCGATGAGCAGTTCTTC.

This clonotype was seen a single time. The genes are TRBV27 and TRBJ2-1, with TRBD1 identical over 9 bases. The CDR3 is 13 amino acids. CDR1 and CDR2 from the germline V gene are MNHEY and SMNVEV (reference sequence). The CDR3 bases are TGTGTCCGGACAGGGGAGAATTACAATGAGCAGTTCTTC. This encodes CVRTGENYNEQFF.

The V and J genes are TRBV7-8 and TRBJ2-7; D ambiguous. This CDR3 contains 12 residues. Looked up from germline, CDR1 is SGHVS and CDR2 is FQNEAQ. V lost 3 bases and J lost 3, with 6 bases in between. The CDR3 sequence is CASSLWGYEQYF. The CDR3 bases are TGTGCCAGCAGCTTGTGGGGCTACGAGCAGTACTTC.

This clonotype showed up just once. CDR3 sequence: CASSYLSGYEQFF. The CDR3, as DNA: TGTGCCAGCAGTTACTTATCCGGATATGAGCAGTTCTTC. V and J are TRBV6-5 and TRBJ2-1; unclear D gene. CDR1 is MNHEY, CDR2 SVGAGI, per germline. The ends were cut back, 1 base at V and 8 bases at J, with 9 bases in the middle. This CDR3 spans 13 amino acids.

The chain has TRBV20-1 and TRBJ2-7, with 7 bases aligning to TRBD2. This CDR3 is built from 16 residues. CDR1 is DFQATT and CDR2 is SNEGSKA in the germline V gene (reference sequence). With V trimmed by 6 bases and J by 2 bases, 16 bases remained unmatched. The CDR3 bases are TGCAGTGCCACCTTCATTCGACTAGCCCCAACCTACGAGCAGTACTTC. Its translation is CSATFIRLAPTYEQYF.

The rearrangement uses TRBV14 and TRBJ1-2; D remains ambiguous. With 2 bases removed from V and 2 bases from J, the gap between germline ends came to 6 bases. Germline-derived CDR1 and CDR2 are SGHDN and FVKESK. The CDR3 is 13 amino acids. The chain's CDR3 is CASSQMGNYGYTF. Here the CDR3 DNA reads TGTGCCAGCAGCCAAATGGGGAACTATGGCTACACCTTC. Together with reference TRBV14 and TRBJ1-2, the CDR3 gives the full variable domain: EAGVTQFPSHSVIEKGQTVTLRCDPISGHDNLYWYRRVMGKEIKFLLHFVKESKQDESGMPNNRFLAERTGGTYSTLKVQPAELEDSGVYFCASSQMGNYGYTFGSGTRLTVV.

The V and J genes are TRBV7-6 and TRBJ2-2; D is perhaps TRBD1 or TRBD2 (6 bases each). The ends were cut back, 2 bases at V and 3 bases at J, with 10 bases in the middle. Looked up from germline, CDR1 is SGHVS and CDR2 is FNYEAQ. CDR3 length: 15 residues. The CDR3 bases are TGTGCCAGCAGCTTACCGGGGGCGTACACCGGGGAGCTGTTTTTT. Translating it yields CASSLPGAYTGELFF.

The chain carries TRBV20-1 and TRBJ1-2, with 10 bases identical to TRBD1. Trimming cost V 5 bases and J 5 bases; bases outside gene matches: 11. CDR1 and CDR2 (germline): DFQATT, SNEGSKA (reference sequence). The CDR3 loop spans 15 amino acids. This chain's CDR3 is CSARSGQGVIYGYTF. The DNA for the CDR3 is TGCAGTGCTCGTAGCGGACAGGGGGTTATATATGGCTACACCTTC.

A note on this clonotype: Likely a read error: the CDR3 ends without its conserved phenylalanine or tryptophan. This chain connects TRBV13 to TRBJ2-7; D gene ambiguous. Germline V lookup: CDR1 PRHDT, CDR2 FYEKMQ (reference sequence). The CDR3 runs to 14 residues. Between the trimmed V and J ends, which lost 0 bases and 2 bases, there was a span of 8 bases. The CDR3 loop is CASSLGLVAYEQYL. CDR3 DNA sequence: TGTGCCAGCAGCTTAGGACTCGTGGCCTACGAGCAGTACTTG.

The chain is built from TRBV29-1 and TRBJ2-3; 13 bases fit TRBD2. Germline CDR1 and CDR2: SQVTM and ANQGSEA. The CDR3 is made up of 18 amino acids. Losses at the gene ends were 6 bases for V and 5 bases for J; bases not matched to a gene: 17. For the CDR3, the DNA is TGCAGCGTCTTGGGACTAGCGGGAAAGTCGATTTGGGGAGATACGCAGTATTTT. Amino acids: CSVLGLAGKSIWGDTQYF.

This clonotype has only one observation. The CDR3 loop reads CASSSSLMGEQFF. CDR3 DNA: TGTGCCAGCAGTTCCTCCCTTATGGGTGAGCAGTTCTTC. V and J are TRBV28 and TRBJ2-1; D gene ambiguous. Between the trimmed V and J ends, which lost 4 bases and 9 bases, there was a span of 13 bases. In germline, CDR1 is MDHEN, CDR2 SYDVKM. The CDR3 contains 13 residues.

This sequence joins TRBV24-1 and TRBJ2-2; TRBD2 matches at 10 bases. CDR3 length: 13 residues. The trim removed 6 bases at V and 6 bases at J, leaving 0 bases unmatched. CDR1 is KGHDR, CDR2 SFDVKD, per germline. The CDR3 DNA reads as TGTGCCACCAGTCTAGCGGGAGCCGGGGAGCTGTTTTTT. Translated, it gives CATSLAGAGELFF.

J is TRBJ2-1 and V is TRBV28; TRBD2 matches 7 bases. Germline V lookup: CDR1 MDHEN, CDR2 SYDVKM. Germline trimming cut 1 base from V and 3 bases from J; bases unmatched to any gene: 6. CDR3 size: 16 residues. DNA for the CDR3: TGTGCCAGCAGTTTATTGGCTAGCGGAATCTACAATGAGCAGTTCTTC. Residues: CASSLLASGIYNEQFF.

This chain uses TRBV11-2 with TRBJ1-2, with D perhaps TRBD1 (5 bases). V was cut by 8 bases and J by 8 bases, with 12 bases left in between. The V gene's germline CDR1 is SGHAT and CDR2 FQNNGV. This CDR3 spans 11 amino acids. The CDR3: CASGLGDGYTF. In nucleotides, the CDR3 is TGTGCCAGCGGACTAGGGGACGGCTACACCTTC. Filled out from reference TRBV11-2 and TRBJ1-2, the complete variable domain reads EAGVAQSPRYKIIEKRQSVAFWCNPISGHATLYWYQQILGQGPKLLIQFQNNGVVDDSQLPKDRFSAERLKGVDSTLKIQPAKLEDSAVYLCASGLGDGYTFGSGTRLTVV.